The 12 T cell receptor beta chains given below trace back to one sample, sequenced in a study of CD8+ T cells in alopecia areata. Treatment noted: oral pan-JAK inhibitor, 5-10 mg twice daily. Investigators isolated RNA and reverse transcribed it into cDNA to act as the sequencing template. Only in-frame clones appear in the TCRdb table, and some are missing; sequencing was by immunoSEQ multiplex PCR. Of about 160,000 clones detected, 50% to 70% appear once; the ten largest clones hold 0.7% to 1%. Material: CD4+ T cells sorted from blood, obtained at week 4, from a patient treated with tofacitinib. Source of these receptors: a human donor with alopecia areata.

This clone appeared a few times. The chain combines TRBV29-1 with TRBJ2-6; the D gene is possibly TRBD1 (6 bases). Germline-derived CDR1 and CDR2 are SQVTM and ANQGSEA. This CDR3 is 14 amino acids long. Between the trimmed V and J ends, which lost 6 bases and 1 base, there was a span of 10 bases. CDR3 region: CSVTTGSGANVLTF. The CDR3, as DNA: TGCAGCGTCACTACAGGGTCTGGGGCCAACGTCCTGACTTTC. The whole variable domain, remainder taken from reference TRBV29-1 and TRBJ2-6, is SAVISQKPSRDICQRGTSLTIQCQVDSQVTMMFWYRQQPGQSLTLIATANQGSEATYESGFVIDKFPISRPNLTFSTLTVSNMSPEDSSIYLCSVTTGSGANVLTFGAGSRLTVL.

The chain couples TRBV4-1 to TRBJ1-2, with a possible D match to TRBD1 (6 bases). V lost 4 bases and J lost 6, with 12 bases in between. The CDR3 has 13 amino acids. Germline V lookup: CDR1 MGHRA, CDR2 YSYEKL. The CDR3 reads CASSLIQGHGYTF. In nucleotides, the CDR3 is TGCGCCAGCAGCCTGATACAGGGCCATGGCTACACCTTC.

The CDR3 spells CSVVRALTYEQYF. The CDR3 region has the DNA TGCAGCGTTGTCAGGGCGTTGACCTACGAGCAGTACTTC. The chain couples TRBV29-1 to TRBJ2-7; tentatively, D is TRBD1 (5 bases). The CDR3 has 13 residues. V lost 4 bases, J lost 2 bases, and 12 bases lay in between. Germline loops: CDR1 SQVTM, CDR2 ANQGSEA.

The V gene is TRBV30, the J gene TRBJ1-1; D possibly corresponds to TRBD1 (5 bases). The CDR3 sequence is 12 residues long. Per the germline V gene, CDR1 is GTSNPN and CDR2 is SVGIG (reference sequence). The V end lost 5 bases, the J end lost 5 bases, and 12 bases lay between the germline ends. The CDR3 spells CAWGGGRTEAFF. CDR3 sequence (DNA): TGTGCCTGGGGTGGGGGAAGAACTGAAGCTTTCTTT.

This clone has only a few counts. V and J are TRBV4-1 and TRBJ2-2; 15 bases align to TRBD2. Trimming removed 0 bases from V and 4 bases from J; junction bases left unmatched: 6. CDR1 is MGHRA and CDR2 is YSYEKL in the germline V gene. This CDR3 comprises 19 residues. In DNA, the CDR3 is TGCGCCAGCAGCCAAGACGGACTAGCGGGGGGGCGTATCACCGGGGAGCTGTTTTTT. This sequence encodes CASSQDGLAGGRITGELFF.

The rearrangement joins TRBV7-2 to TRBJ1-2; D may be TRBD1 (5 bases). The V gene's germline CDR1 is SGHTA and CDR2 FQGNSA. V was shortened by 5 bases and J by 6 bases, with 19 bases between the two germline ends. The length of the CDR3 is 15 residues. The CDR3 spells CASSPTRGTGHGYTF. Here the CDR3 DNA reads TGTGCCAGCAGCCCCACCCGGGGCACAGGACATGGCTACACCTTC.

The table lists this clone with a few counts. The chain recombines TRBV29-1 with TRBJ2-2; D call uncertain. Per the germline V gene, CDR1 is SQVTM and CDR2 is ANQGSEA. The CDR3 spans 11 residues. V shed 5 bases and J shed 7 bases, with 8 bases lying between them. CDR3 sequence reads: CSVHGNGELFF. CDR3 nucleotide sequence: TGCAGCGTTCATGGAAACGGGGAGCTGTTTTTT.

The chain joins TRBV9 to TRBJ2-7, with D possibly TRBD2 on 6 matching bases. CDR1 is SGDLS, CDR2 YYNGEE, per germline. Trimming pared 2 bases from V and 10 bases from J, leaving 13 bases between. CDR3 length: 12 residues. The CDR3 sequence: CASSVGTPPQYF. The CDR3 nucleotides are TGTGCCAGCAGCGTGGGGACTCCACCACAGTACTTC. The full variable domain, with the rest looked up from reference TRBV9 and TRBJ2-7, is DSGVTQTPKHLITATGQRVTLRCSPRSGDLSVYWYQQSLDQGLQFLIQYYNGEERAKGNILERFSAQQFPDLHSELNLSSLELGDSALYFCASSVGTPPQYFGPGTRLTVT.

This clone occurred a few times. V gene TRBV7-9 combines with J gene TRBJ2-5, with D possibly being TRBD1 (5 bases). This CDR3 contains 15 residues. V gave up 3 bases and J gave up 1 base, with 12 bases separating them. From germline, CDR1 is SEHNR and CDR2 FQNEAQ (reference sequence). Here the CDR3 reads CASSFRAGPQETQYF. DNA of the CDR3: TGTGCCAGCAGCTTTCGGGCAGGGCCCCAAGAGACCCAGTACTTC.

V and J are TRBV30 and TRBJ1-6; 10 bases line up with TRBD1. The germline V gene encodes CDR1 GTSNPN and CDR2 SVGIG (reference sequence). The V gene end was trimmed by 2 bases and the J gene end by 7 bases; junction bases not matched to a gene: 11. This CDR3 spans 17 amino acids. The CDR3 region has the DNA TGTGCCTGGAGTCGGGGAGGGACAGGGGCTTTCAATTCACCCCTCCACTTT. As protein: CAWSRGGTGAFNSPLHF. The variable domain in full, completed from reference TRBV30 and TRBJ1-6, reads SQTIHQWPATLVQPVGSPLSLECTVEGTSNPNLYWYRQAAGRGLQLLFYSVGIGQISSEVPQNLSASRPQDRQFILSSKKLLLSDSGFYLCAWSRGGTGAFNSPLHFGNGTRLTVT.

This clone has just a few counts. J is TRBJ1-2 and V is TRBV9; D is uncertain. The CDR3 extends over 14 amino acids. The germline V and J ends were trimmed by 4 bases and 3 bases, with 13 bases remaining between them. Germline CDR1 is SGDLS and CDR2 is YYNGEE. The CDR3 region has the DNA TGTGCCAGCAGCTTATCGAGTACTTACTATGGCTACACCTTC. Translating it yields CASSLSSTYYGYTF. The full variable domain, completed using reference TRBV9 and TRBJ1-2, is DSGVTQTPKHLITATGQRVTLRCSPRSGDLSVYWYQQSLDQGLQFLIQYYNGEERAKGNILERFSAQQFPDLHSELNLSSLELGDSALYFCASSLSSTYYGYTFGSGTRLTVV.

J is TRBJ2-2 and V is TRBV4-3; unclear D gene. This CDR3 comprises 12 residues. V was clipped by 3 bases and J by 5 bases, with 4 bases between them. CDR1 is LGHNA and CDR2 is YSLEER in the germline V gene. The DNA for the CDR3 is TGCGCCAGCAGCCATCCGACCGGGGAGCTGTTTTTT. It yields the protein CASSHPTGELFF.